This TCR beta chain came from a study of identical twins. About this clonotype itself: The antigen is unknown.

The CDR3 length is 16 residues. Germline V gene sequence: CDR1 ENHRY, CDR2 SYGVKD. Study-level findings and limits: Beta clonotypes that were abundant in cord blood contained fewer insertions, a pattern absent from memory repertoires.

MiXCR, applied by TCRdb to the 5' RACE reads, yields one record per CDR3 protein. The sample consists of roughly 1.6 million distinct CDR3 sequences, less than 40% of them appearing once. Healthy Caucasians alone served as donors. The origin of this receptor is a newborn girl in good health. Sequencing input: cord blood. This chain links TRBV10-3 with TRBJ2-1, with a weak D call TRBD1 (5 bases). The J call is doubtful: the DNA matches TRBJ2-7 better. CDR3 bases: TGTGCCATCAGTGAGCGGCAGGGCATATCCTACAATGAGCAGTACTTC. Translation: CAISERQGISYNEQYF.